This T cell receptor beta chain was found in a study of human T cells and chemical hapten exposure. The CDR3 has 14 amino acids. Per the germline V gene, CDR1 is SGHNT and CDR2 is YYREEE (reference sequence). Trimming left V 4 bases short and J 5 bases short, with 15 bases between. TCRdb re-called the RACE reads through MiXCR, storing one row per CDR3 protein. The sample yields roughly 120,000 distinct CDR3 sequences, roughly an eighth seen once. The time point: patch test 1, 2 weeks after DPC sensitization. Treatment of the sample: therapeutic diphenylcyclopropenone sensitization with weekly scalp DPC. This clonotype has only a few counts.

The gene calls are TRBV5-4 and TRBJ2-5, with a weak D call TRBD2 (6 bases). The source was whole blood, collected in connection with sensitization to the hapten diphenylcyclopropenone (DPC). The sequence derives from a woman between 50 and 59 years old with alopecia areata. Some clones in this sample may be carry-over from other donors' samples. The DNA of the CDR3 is TGTGCCAGCAGCCCGATCCGGGGGATGGAGACCCAGTACTTC. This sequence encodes CASSPIRGMETQYF.